This T cell receptor (beta chain) appears in the sequencing data of a study of T cells after somatic rescue of genetic block. Assay used: immunoSEQ multiplex PCR; TCRdb lists only in-frame clones, some missing. The sample lists tens of thousands of clones; roughly 91% were seen once. This CDR3 region has 14 residues. From germline, CDR1 is MNHEY and CDR2 SVGAGI. With 6 bases removed from V and 3 bases from J, the gap between germline ends came to 12 bases. The origin of this receptor is a man aged 30 to 45. The chain uses TRBV6-5 and TRBJ2-4; D is possibly TRBD2 (5 bases). The specimen sequenced was peripheral blood mononuclear cells (PBMCs). In nucleotides, the CDR3 is TGTGCCAGCAGCTGGACGGGGAACAAAAACATTCAGTACTTC. Encoded protein: CASSWTGNKNIQYF.